Following are 6 T cell receptor beta chains from one sample sequenced in a study of blood T cell repertoires in COVID-19. The data were produced by immunoSEQ multiplex PCR, yet TCRdb's version contains in-frame clones alone and is incomplete. The sample carries 250,000 to 300,000 clones, over 80% recorded once. What was sequenced was PBMCs or T cells enriched from blood (not recorded which). The receptors come from a human donor in a cohort exposed to, infected with or recovered from COVID-19 (not recorded which). The donor label of this sample is uncertain.

The V call is TRBV7-3, the J call TRBJ2-7; 8 bases fit TRBD2. The CDR3 length is 15 residues. Germline CDR1 reads SGHTA; CDR2 reads FQGTGA. The V and J ends lost 2 bases and 0 bases, in that order; junction bases with no gene match: 3. The CDR3, as DNA: TGTGCCAGCAGCTTACACGGGGGGGCCTCCTACGAGCAGTACTTC. Its protein product is CASSLHGGASYEQYF.

The V and J genes are TRBV30 and TRBJ2-3; 11 nucleotides line up with TRBD2. Germline V gene data show CDR1 as GTSNPN and CDR2 as SVGIG (reference sequence). V lost 4 bases, J lost 11 bases, and 11 bases stayed unmatched. The CDR3 is made up of 14 amino acids. The DNA of the CDR3 is TGTGCCTGGAATCGGGGACTAGCGGAGCAACTGCAGTATTTT. This encodes CAWNRGLAEQLQYF. The variable domain in full, with the rest retrieved from reference TRBV30 and TRBJ2-3, is SQTIHQWPATLVQPVGSPLSLECTVEGTSNPNLYWYRQAAGRGLQLLFYSVGIGQISSEVPQNLSASRPQDRQFILSSKKLLLSDSGFYLCAWNRGLAEQLQYFGPGTRLTVL.

The V and J genes are TRBV29-1 and TRBJ1-4; 8 bases map to TRBD1. This CDR3 is 13 amino acids long. CDR1 is SQVTM, CDR2 ANQGSEA, per germline. V lost 1 base and J lost 7; bases outside the gene matches: 2. CDR3 bases: TGCAGCGTTGAAGTGCAGGGGGCTGAAAAACTGTTTTTT. Amino acids: CSVEVQGAEKLFF.

This clone was seen only a few times. This chain links TRBV7-9 with TRBJ1-2; perhaps TRBD1 as D (5 bases). This CDR3 comprises 15 residues. Germline V gene data show CDR1 as SEHNR and CDR2 as FQNEAQ (reference sequence). V dropped 4 bases and J dropped 2 bases, with 14 bases sitting between them. The CDR3 DNA reads TGTGCCAGCAGCTGGAGGGACCCGCTAAACTATGGCTACACCTTC. Its protein product is CASSWRDPLNYGYTF.

This rearrangement joins TRBV11-3 to TRBJ1-2; weak D call: TRBD1 (6 bases). Trimming took off 3 bases at V and 4 bases at J, with 15 bases between the two ends. The CDR3 loop spans 15 amino acids. Germline CDR1 reads SGHNT; CDR2 reads YENEEA. The CDR3 nucleotides read TGTGCCAGCAGCTTGATGGGGGGGGGCCGCTATGGCTACACCTTC. The encoded protein is CASSLMGGGRYGYTF.

The chain couples TRBV6-9 to TRBJ1-5, with D possibly being TRBD1 (5 bases). Germline V gene sequence: CDR1 MNHGY, CDR2 SVAAGI. The CDR3 covers 14 residues. V dropped 4 bases and J dropped 4 bases, with 11 bases sitting between them. The CDR3 here is CASSFPRGNQPQHF. The CDR3 nucleotides read TGTGCCAGCAGTTTTCCGCGGGGGAATCAGCCCCAGCATTTT.